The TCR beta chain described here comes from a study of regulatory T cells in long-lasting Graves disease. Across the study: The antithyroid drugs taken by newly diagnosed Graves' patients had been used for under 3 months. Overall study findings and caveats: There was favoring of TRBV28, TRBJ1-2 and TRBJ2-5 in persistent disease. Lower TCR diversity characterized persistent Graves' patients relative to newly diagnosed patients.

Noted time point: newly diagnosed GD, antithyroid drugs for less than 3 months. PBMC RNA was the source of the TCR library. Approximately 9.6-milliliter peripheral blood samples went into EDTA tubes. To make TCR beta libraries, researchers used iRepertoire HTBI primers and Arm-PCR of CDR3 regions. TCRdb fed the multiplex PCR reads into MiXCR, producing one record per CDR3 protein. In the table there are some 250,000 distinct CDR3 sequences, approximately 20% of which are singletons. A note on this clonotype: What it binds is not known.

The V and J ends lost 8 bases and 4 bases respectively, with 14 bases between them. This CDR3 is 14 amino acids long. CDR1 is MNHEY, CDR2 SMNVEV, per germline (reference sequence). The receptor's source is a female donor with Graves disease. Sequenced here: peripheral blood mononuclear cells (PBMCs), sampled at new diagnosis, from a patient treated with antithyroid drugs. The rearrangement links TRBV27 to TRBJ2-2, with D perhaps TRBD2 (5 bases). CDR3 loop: CASVSSKATGELFF. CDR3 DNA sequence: TGTGCCAGCGTTTCTAGCAAGGCCACCGGGGAGCTGTTTTTT.